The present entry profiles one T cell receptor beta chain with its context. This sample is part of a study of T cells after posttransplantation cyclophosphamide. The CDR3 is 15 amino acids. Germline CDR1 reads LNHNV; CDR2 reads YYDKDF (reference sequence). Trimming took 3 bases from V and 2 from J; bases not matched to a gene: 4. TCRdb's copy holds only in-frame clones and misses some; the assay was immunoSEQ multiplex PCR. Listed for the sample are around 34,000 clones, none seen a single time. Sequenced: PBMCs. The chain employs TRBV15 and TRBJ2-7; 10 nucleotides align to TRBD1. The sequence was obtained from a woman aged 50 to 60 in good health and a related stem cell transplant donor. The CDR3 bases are TGTGCCACCAGCAGGGGGACAGGGGACACCTACGAGCAGTACTTC. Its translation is CATSRGTGDTYEQYF. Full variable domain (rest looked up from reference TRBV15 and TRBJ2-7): DAMVIQNPRYQVTQFGKPVTLSCSQTLNHNVMYWYQQKSSQAPKLLFHYYDKDFNNEADTPDNFQSRRPNTSFCFLDIRSPGLGDTAMYLCATSRGTGDTYEQYFGPGTRLTVT.